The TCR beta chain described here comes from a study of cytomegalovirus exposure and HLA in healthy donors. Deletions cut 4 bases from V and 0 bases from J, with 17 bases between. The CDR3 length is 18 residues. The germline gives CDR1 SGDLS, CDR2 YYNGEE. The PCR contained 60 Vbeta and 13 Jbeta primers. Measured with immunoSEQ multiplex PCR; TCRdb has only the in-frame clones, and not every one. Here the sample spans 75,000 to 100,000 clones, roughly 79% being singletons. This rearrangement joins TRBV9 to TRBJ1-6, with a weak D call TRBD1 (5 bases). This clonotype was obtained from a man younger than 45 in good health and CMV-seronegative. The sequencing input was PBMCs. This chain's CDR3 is CASSTSQQASSYNSPLHF. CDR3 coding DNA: TGTGCCAGCAGCACGAGCCAACAGGCGAGCTCCTATAATTCACCCCTCCACTTT.